This TCR beta chain stems from a study of radiotherapy plus CTLA-4 blockade in lung cancer. General study findings and limits: Clones derived from tumor TCRs expanded in blood after radiotherapy plus ipilimumab.

This clone was counted once. What it binds is unknown. Measured with immunoSEQ multiplex PCR; TCRdb has only the in-frame clones, and not every one. The data contain 49,000 or so clones, about 72% of them seen just once; the ten biggest clones take up roughly 7.6%. Here the sequenced sample was peripheral blood, taken from a patient treated with radiotherapy plus ipilimumab. The receptor was isolated from a human donor with non-small cell lung cancer who had stable disease on radiotherapy plus ipilimumab.

CDR3: CASSQSTQGAYSNQPQHF. The CDR3 DNA is TGCGCCAGCAGTCAATCAACCCAGGGGGCCTATAGCAATCAGCCCCAGCATTTT. The chain joins TRBV23-1 to TRBJ1-5; 8 bases line up with TRBD1. TRBV23-1 is noted as an ORF with a role that remains uncertain. Trimming at V came to 0 bases and at J to 0 bases, leaving 7 bases not matched to a gene. The CDR3 contains 18 residues.